This T cell receptor (beta chain) was obtained from a study of healthy donors' naive CD4 and CD8 T cells. The V segment lost 5 bases and the J segment 2 bases; nucleotides outside the gene matches: 8. Germline CDR1 and CDR2: SQVTM and ANQGSEA. The CDR3 runs to 15 residues. Each TCR library used around 500 ng of total RNA and a linear amplification protocol. MiXCR was run by TCRdb on the reads, yielding one entry per CDR3 protein. The sample lists 150,000 to 200,000 distinct CDR3 sequences; around 80% were seen once. The sequence was collected from a pool of human donors in good health; the sample pools cells from several healthy donors. Sequencing was carried out using naive CD4+ and CD8+ T cells sorted from blood, pooled from several donors. The chain is built from TRBV29-1 and TRBJ2-2; TRBD1 matches at 7 bases. CDR3 sequence: CSVRPGQPNTGELFF. The CDR3 bases are TGCAGCGTTAGACCGGGACAGCCCAACACCGGGGAGCTGTTTTTT.